The clone carrying this T cell receptor (beta chain) was observed a handful of times. Its antigen is unidentified. Trimming took 2 bases from V and 3 from J, leaving 4 bases between them. CDR1 ENHRY and CDR2 SYGVKD come from the germline V gene. There are 12 residues in the CDR3. The data belong to a study of beta chain features in type 1 diabetes. Notes on the study in general: Type 1 diabetes patients had TCRB CDR3s that were shorter (moderately but significantly so) in all four CD4+ subsets. Naive, central memory and Treg TCRB repertoires seemed to resemble each other more closely in patients than they did in healthy donors.

Expressed TCRB transcripts were sequenced after all isolated RNA was converted to cDNA. Measured with immunoSEQ multiplex PCR; TCRdb has only the in-frame clones, and not every one. The sample shows about 160,000 clones, 6.5% to 9.5% of them seen only once. The chain is built from TRBV10-3 and TRBJ1-1; no clear D gene. Sequencing input: central memory CD4+ T cells from blood. This clonotype originated in a woman in her 40s with type 1 diabetes. The CDR3 sequence: CAISEADTEAFF. Here the CDR3 DNA reads TGTGCCATCAGTGAGGCAGACACTGAAGCTTTCTTT.